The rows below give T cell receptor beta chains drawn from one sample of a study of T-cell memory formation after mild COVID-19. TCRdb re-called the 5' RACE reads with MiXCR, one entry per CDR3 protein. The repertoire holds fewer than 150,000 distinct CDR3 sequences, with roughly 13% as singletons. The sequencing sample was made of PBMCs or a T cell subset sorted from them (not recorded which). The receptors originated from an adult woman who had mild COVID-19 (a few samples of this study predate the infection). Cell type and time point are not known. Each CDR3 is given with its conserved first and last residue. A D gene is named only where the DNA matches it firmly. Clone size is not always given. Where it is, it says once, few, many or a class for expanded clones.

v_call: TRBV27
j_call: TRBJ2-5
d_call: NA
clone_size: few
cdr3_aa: CASSPRDSGGGETQYF
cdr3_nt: TGTGCCAGCAGTCCGCGGGACAGCGGAGGTGGAGAGACCCAGTACTTC

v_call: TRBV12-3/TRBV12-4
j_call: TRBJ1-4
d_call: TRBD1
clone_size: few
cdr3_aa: CASSLGRGLIDEKLFF
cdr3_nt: TGTGCCAGCAGTTTGGGCAGGGGGCTAATCGATGAAAAACTGTTTTTT

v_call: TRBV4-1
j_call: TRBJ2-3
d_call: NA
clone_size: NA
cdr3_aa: CASSQDSFGRDTQYF
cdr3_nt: TGCGCCAGCAGCCAAGATAGTTTTGGGCGAGATACGCAGTATTTT

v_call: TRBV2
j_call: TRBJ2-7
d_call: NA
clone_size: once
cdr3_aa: CASSELGPESEQYF
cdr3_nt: TGTGCCAGCAGTGAACTTGGCCCTGAAAGCGAGCAGTACTTC

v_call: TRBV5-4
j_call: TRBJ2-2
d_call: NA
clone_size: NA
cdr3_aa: CASTQAGTVELFF
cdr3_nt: TGTGCCAGCACCCAAGCTGGGACCGTGGAGCTGTTTTTT

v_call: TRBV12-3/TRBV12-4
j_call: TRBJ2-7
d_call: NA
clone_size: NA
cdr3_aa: CASSFGRGAPAEQYF
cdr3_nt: TGTGCCAGCAGTTTCGGTCGCGGAGCCCCAGCCGAGCAGTACTTC

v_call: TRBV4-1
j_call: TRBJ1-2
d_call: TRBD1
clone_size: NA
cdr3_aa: CASSPSGQASNYGYTF
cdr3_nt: TGCGCCAGCAGCCCATCTGGACAGGCCTCCAACTATGGCTACACCTTC

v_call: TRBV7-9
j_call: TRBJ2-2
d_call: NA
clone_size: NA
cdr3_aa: CASSSQGQGTGELFF
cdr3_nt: TGTGCCAGCAGCTCCCAGGGGCAGGGCACCGGGGAGCTGTTTTTT

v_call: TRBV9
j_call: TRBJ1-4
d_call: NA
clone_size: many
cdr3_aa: CASSVDETNEKLFF
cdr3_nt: TGTGCCAGCAGCGTAGACGAAACTAATGAAAAACTGTTTTTT

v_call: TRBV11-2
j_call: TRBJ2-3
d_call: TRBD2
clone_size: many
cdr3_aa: CASSSGTSLRTDTQYF
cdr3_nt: TGTGCCAGCAGCTCCGGGACTAGCTTACGCACAGATACGCAGTATTTT

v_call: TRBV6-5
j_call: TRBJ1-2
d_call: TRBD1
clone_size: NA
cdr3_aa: CASSNPGQGLSAGYTF
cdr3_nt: TGTGCCAGCAGTAACCCGGGACAGGGCCTTTCGGCTGGCTACACCTTC

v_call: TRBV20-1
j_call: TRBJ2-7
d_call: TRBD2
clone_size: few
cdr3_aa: CSARDQGGMVYEQYF
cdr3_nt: TGCAGTGCTAGAGATCAGGGAGGGATGGTATACGAGCAGTACTTC

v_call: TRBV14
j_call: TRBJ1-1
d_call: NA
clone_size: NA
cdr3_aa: CASSPVGNTEAFF
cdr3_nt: TGTGCCAGCAGCCCCGTGGGGAACACTGAAGCTTTCTTT

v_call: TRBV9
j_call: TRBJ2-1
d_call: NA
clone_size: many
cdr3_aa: CASSDRAQADNEQFF
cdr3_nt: TGTGCCAGCTCCGACCGGGCCCAAGCTGACAATGAGCAGTTCTTC

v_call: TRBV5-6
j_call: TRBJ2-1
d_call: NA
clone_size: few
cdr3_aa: CASSLVPHEQFF
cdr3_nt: TGTGCCAGCAGTTTGGTCCCCCATGAGCAGTTCTTC

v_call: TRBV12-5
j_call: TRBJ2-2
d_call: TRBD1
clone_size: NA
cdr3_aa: CASGPTGGPNTGELFF
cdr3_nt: TGTGCTAGTGGACCCACAGGGGGCCCGAACACCGGGGAGCTGTTTTTT

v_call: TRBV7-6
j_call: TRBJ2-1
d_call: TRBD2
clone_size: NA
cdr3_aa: CASSFRREGRTEQFF
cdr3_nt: TGTGCCAGCAGCTTCCGGCGGGAGGGAAGGACTGAGCAGTTCTTC

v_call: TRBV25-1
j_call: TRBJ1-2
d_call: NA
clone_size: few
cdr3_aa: CASSEYESTDLWDGYTF
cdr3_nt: TGTGCCAGCAGTGAATATGAGTCTACAGATTTATGGGATGGCTACACCTTC

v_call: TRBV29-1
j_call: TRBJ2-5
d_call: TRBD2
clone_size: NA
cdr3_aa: CSVEYGGSTETQYF
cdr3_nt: TGCAGCGTTGAGTACGGCGGGAGTACAGAGACCCAGTACTTC

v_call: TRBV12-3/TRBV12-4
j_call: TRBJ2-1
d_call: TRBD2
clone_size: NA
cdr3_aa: CASRLGTSGWEWGEQFF
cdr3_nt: TGTGCCAGCAGGCTAGGGACTAGCGGGTGGGAGTGGGGTGAGCAGTTCTTC

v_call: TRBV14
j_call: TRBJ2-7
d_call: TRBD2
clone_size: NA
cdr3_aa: CASSQGGTPVEGEQYF
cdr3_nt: TGTGCCAGCAGCCAGGGAGGGACTCCCGTTGAGGGCGAGCAGTACTTC

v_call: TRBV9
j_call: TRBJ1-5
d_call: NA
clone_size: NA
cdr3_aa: CASSVDEGYGNQPQHF
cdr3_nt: TGTGCCAGCAGCGTAGATGAGGGGTACGGCAATCAGCCCCAGCATTTT

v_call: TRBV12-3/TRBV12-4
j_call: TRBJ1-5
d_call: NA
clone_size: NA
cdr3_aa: CASSLQGPQPQHF
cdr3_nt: TGTGCCAGCAGTTTACAGGGGCCTCAGCCCCAGCATTTT

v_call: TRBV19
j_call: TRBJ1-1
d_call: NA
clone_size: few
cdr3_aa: CASSIRENTEAFF
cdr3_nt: TGTGCCAGTAGTATAAGAGAGAACACTGAAGCTTTCTTT

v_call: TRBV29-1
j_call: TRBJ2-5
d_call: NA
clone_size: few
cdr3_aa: CSVVLPQETQYF
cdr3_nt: TGCAGCGTTGTGCTTCCCCAAGAGACCCAGTACTTC

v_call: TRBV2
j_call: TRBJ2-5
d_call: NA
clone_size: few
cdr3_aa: CASSESPGETQYF
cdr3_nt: TGTGCCAGCAGTGAGAGTCCGGGGGAGACCCAGTACTTC

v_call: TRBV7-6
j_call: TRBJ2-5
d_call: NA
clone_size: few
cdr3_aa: CASSPHTSSLTWQETQYF
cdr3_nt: TGTGCCAGCAGCCCCCACACCTCTTCACTAACCTGGCAAGAGACCCAGTACTTC

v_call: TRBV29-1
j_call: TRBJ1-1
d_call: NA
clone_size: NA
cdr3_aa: CSVVPYTEAFF
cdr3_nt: TGCAGCGTTGTACCCTACACTGAAGCTTTCTTT

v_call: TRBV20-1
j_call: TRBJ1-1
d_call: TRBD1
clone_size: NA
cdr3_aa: CSARGQGGMNTEAFF
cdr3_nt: TGCAGTGCTAGAGGCCAGGGGGGGATGAACACTGAAGCTTTCTTT

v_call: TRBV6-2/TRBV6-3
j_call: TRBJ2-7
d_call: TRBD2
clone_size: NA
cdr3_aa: CASSYSSGTSGKLFSSYEQYF
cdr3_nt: TGTGCCAGCAGTTACAGCTCGGGGACTAGCGGGAAGCTATTTTCCTCCTACGAGCAGTACTTC

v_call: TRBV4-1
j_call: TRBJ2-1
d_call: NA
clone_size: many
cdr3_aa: CASSPIRTGYNEQFF
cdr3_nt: TGCGCCAGCAGCCCTATCCGGACCGGGTACAATGAGCAGTTCTTC

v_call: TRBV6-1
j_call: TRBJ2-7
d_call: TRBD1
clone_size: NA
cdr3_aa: CASSEPSQGVWEQYF
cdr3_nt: TGTGCCAGCAGTGAACCGAGTCAGGGGGTGTGGGAGCAGTACTTC

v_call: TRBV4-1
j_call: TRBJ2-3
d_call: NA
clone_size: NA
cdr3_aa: CASSQEGLGADTQYF
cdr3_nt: TGCGCCAGCAGCCAAGAGGGCTTGGGCGCAGATACGCAGTATTTT

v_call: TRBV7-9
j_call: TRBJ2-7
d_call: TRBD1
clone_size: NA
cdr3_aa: CASSGHGTGPYYEQYF
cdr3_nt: TGTGCCAGCAGCGGTCACGGGACAGGGCCATACTACGAGCAGTACTTC

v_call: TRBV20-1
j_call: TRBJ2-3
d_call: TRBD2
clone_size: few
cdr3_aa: CSASGLAETTDTQYF
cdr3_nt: TGCAGTGCTAGTGGTCTAGCGGAGACCACAGATACGCAGTATTTT

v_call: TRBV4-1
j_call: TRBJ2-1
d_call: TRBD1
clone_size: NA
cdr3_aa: CASSQGAQGASYNEQFF
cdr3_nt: TGCGCCAGCAGCCAAGGTGCCCAGGGGGCCTCCTACAATGAGCAGTTCTTC

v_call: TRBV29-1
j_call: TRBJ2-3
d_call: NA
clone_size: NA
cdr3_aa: CSVVGTREGTDTQYF
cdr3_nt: TGCAGCGTTGTGGGAACACGAGAAGGCACAGATACGCAGTATTTT

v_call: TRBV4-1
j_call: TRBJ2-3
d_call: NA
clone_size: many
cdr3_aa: CASSQPGTDTQYF
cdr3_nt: TGCGCCAGCAGCCAGCCTGGCACAGATACGCAGTATTTT

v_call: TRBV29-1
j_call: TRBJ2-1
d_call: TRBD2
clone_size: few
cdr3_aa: CSPAARRGDNEQFF
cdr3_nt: TGCAGCCCGGCAGCTCGGCGGGGGGACAATGAGCAGTTCTTC

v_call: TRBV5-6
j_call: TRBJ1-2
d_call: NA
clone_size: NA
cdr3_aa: CASSLVAGTTNYGYTF
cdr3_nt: TGTGCCAGCAGCTTGGTCGCGGGGACCACTAACTATGGCTACACCTTC

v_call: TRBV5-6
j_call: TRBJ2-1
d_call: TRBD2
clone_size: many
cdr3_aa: CASSPRGLVDEQFF
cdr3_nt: TGTGCCAGCAGCCCACGGGGACTAGTCGATGAGCAGTTCTTC

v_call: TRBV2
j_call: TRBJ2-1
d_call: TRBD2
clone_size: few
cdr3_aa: CASSDPTSGDNEQFF
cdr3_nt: TGTGCCAGCAGTGACCCAACTAGCGGGGATAATGAGCAGTTCTTC

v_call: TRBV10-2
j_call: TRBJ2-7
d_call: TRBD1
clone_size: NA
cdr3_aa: CASSGDRDSYEQYF
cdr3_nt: TGCGCCAGCAGTGGGGACAGGGATTCCTACGAGCAGTACTTC

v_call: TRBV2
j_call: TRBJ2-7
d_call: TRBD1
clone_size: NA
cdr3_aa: CASSDIGQGSYEQYF
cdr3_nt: TGTGCCAGCAGTGATATTGGACAGGGCTCCTACGAGCAGTACTTC

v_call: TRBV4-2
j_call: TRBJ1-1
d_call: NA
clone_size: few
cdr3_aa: CASSNPDSDTEAFF
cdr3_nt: TGTGCCAGCAGTAACCCGGACAGTGACACTGAAGCTTTCTTT

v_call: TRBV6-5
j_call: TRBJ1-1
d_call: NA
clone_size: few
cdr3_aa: CASWTSRGTEAFF
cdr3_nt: TGTGCCAGCTGGACCTCCCGGGGGACTGAAGCTTTCTTT

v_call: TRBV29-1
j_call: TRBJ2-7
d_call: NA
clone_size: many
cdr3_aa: CSVEGGAIYEQYF
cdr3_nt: TGCAGCGTTGAAGGTGGGGCAATCTACGAGCAGTACTTC